Shown below are 23 T cell receptor beta chains from a single sample sequenced in a study of blood T cell repertoires in COVID-19. The assay was immunoSEQ multiplex PCR, and TCRdb's table has in-frame clones only and misses some. The sample yields 400,000 to 450,000 clones, 80% to 90% seen once. The sample consisted of PBMCs or T cells enriched from blood (not recorded which). The receptors stem from a man under 40 who had recovered from COVID-19.

The chain has TRBV6-4 and TRBJ2-1; no clear D gene. There are 15 residues in the CDR3. Germline lookup yields CDR1 MRHNA and CDR2 SNTAGT. Trimming stripped 3 bases from V and 7 bases from J, with 16 bases between. Here the CDR3 reads CASSDCGPPVNEQFF. In DNA, the CDR3 is TGTGCCAGCAGTGATTGTGGGCCCCCAGTGAATGAGCAGTTCTTC.

The chain combines TRBV2 with TRBJ2-1, with 8 bases fitting TRBD2. Germline assignment: CDR1 SNHLY and CDR2 FYNNEI. The junction had 11 bases not matched to a gene; V was cut back by 7 bases and J by 6 bases. CDR3 length: 15 amino acids. This CDR3 is CASTFQGTSPNEQFF. For the CDR3, the DNA is TGTGCCAGCACCTTCCAGGGGACTAGTCCCAATGAGCAGTTCTTC.

The chain joins TRBV20-1 to TRBJ2-1; TRBD2 is a possible D gene (6 bases). The CDR3 spans 13 residues. The germline CDR1 and CDR2 sequences are DFQATT and SNEGSKA (reference sequence). V was clipped by 3 bases and J by 2 bases, with 8 bases between them. CDR3 bases: TGCAGTGCTAGTCGGGGGACCTACAATGAGCAGTTCTTC. Its translation is CSASRGTYNEQFF.

This chain links TRBV27 with TRBJ1-6, with TRBD1 identical over 9 bases. The CDR3 consists of 18 residues. Germline V gene data show CDR1 as MNHEY and CDR2 as SMNVEV (reference sequence). The V segment lost 3 bases and the J segment 9 bases; nucleotides outside the gene matches: 15. In DNA, the CDR3 is TGTGCCAGCAGTTTTGCACGTATCGGGACAGGGAAGGGTTCACCCCTCCACTTT. It encodes CASSFARIGTGKGSPLHF.

The rearrangement joins TRBV2 to TRBJ1-2; 9 bases agree with TRBD1. V was pared by 6 bases and J by 1 base, with 9 bases of the junction left unmatched. The CDR3 totals 16 residues. Germline V gives CDR1 SNHLY, CDR2 FYNNEI. The CDR3 loop reads CASRAAGQGINYGYTF. The CDR3 nucleotides are TGTGCCAGCAGGGCCGCTGGACAGGGGATTAACTATGGCTACACCTTC.

The rearrangement uses TRBV28 and TRBJ2-7; perhaps TRBD1 as D (5 bases). The germline V and J ends were trimmed by 4 bases and 6 bases, with 13 bases remaining between them. This CDR3 spans 13 amino acids. Germline values: CDR1 MDHEN, CDR2 SYDVKM. In DNA, the CDR3 is TGTGCCAGCAGTTCGACAGCCTCGGGCGAGCAGTACTTC. Translating gives CASSSTASGEQYF.

V and J are TRBV25-1 and TRBJ2-7, with TRBD2 matching 8 bases. The V segment lost 7 bases and the J segment 4 bases; nucleotides outside the gene matches: 9. The CDR3 sequence is 14 residues long. Germline-derived CDR1 and CDR2 are MGHDK and SYGVNS. For the CDR3, the DNA is TGTGCCAGCATGAGGGCGGGAGGATGGTACGAGCAGTACTTC. Its protein is CASMRAGGWYEQYF.

The gene calls are TRBV27 and TRBJ2-2; TRBD1 matches 7 bases. J was trimmed by 2 bases and V by 6 bases; bases with no gene match: 3. The CDR3 is made up of 14 amino acids. The V gene's germline CDR1 is MNHEY and CDR2 SMNVEV (reference sequence). This CDR3 is CASRGQSNTGELFF. The CDR3 nucleotides are TGTGCCAGCAGGGGACAGTCTAACACCGGGGAGCTGTTTTTT.

The rearrangement links TRBV6-5 to TRBJ2-2; TRBD1 agrees at 10 bases. CDR1 and CDR2 from the germline V gene are MNHEY and SVGAGI. After removal of 10 bases from V and 5 bases from J, the junction contained 7 bases not matched to a gene. The CDR3 spans 14 residues. CDR3 in DNA: TGTGCCACCCGACAGGGGGCTGGGACCGGGGAGCTGTTTTTT. Protein: CATRQGAGTGELFF.

The chain is built from TRBV28 and TRBJ1-2, with D uncertain. Trimming stripped 2 bases from V and 6 bases from J, with 4 bases between. In germline, CDR1 is MDHEN, CDR2 SYDVKM. This CDR3 contains 11 residues. This CDR3 is CASSLTHGYTF. DNA of the CDR3: TGTGCCAGCAGTTTAACTCATGGCTACACCTTC.

The chain recombines TRBV15 with TRBJ2-3; 9 bases map to TRBD1. CDR3 size: 13 residues. The V segment lost 6 bases and the J segment 4 bases; nucleotides outside the gene matches: 2. Germline V gene sequence: CDR1 LNHNV, CDR2 YYDKDF (reference sequence). As DNA, the CDR3 is TGTGCCACCAGGGGACAGGGATCAGATACGCAGTATTTT. This encodes CATRGQGSDTQYF. Full variable domain (missing parts from reference TRBV15 and TRBJ2-3): DAMVIQNPRYQVTQFGKPVTLSCSQTLNHNVMYWYQQKSSQAPKLLFHYYDKDFNNEADTPDNFQSRRPNTSFCFLDIRSPGLGDTAMYLCATRGQGSDTQYFGPGTRLTVL.

The chain's CDR3 is CASSLTERAQYF. CDR3 sequence (DNA): TGTGCCAGCAGCTTAACGGAGCGCGCCCAGTACTTC. This chain uses TRBV7-9 with TRBJ2-5; unclear D gene. The CDR3 has 12 amino acids. Germline V gene sequence: CDR1 SEHNR, CDR2 FQNEAQ (reference sequence). Trimming stripped 2 bases from V and 9 bases from J, with 10 bases between. Using reference TRBV7-9 and TRBJ2-5 for the parts outside the CDR3, the full variable domain is DTGVSQNPRHKITKRGQNVTFRCDPISEHNRLYWYRQTLGQGPEFLTYFQNEAQLEKSRLLSDRFSAERPKGSFSTLEIQRTEQGDSAMYLCASSLTERAQYFGPGTRLLVL.

The sample holds a few counts of this clone. This chain joins TRBV5-6 and TRBJ1-1, with TRBD1 identical over 7 bases. This CDR3 contains 14 residues. V lost 4 bases and J lost 4; bases outside the gene matches: 7. Germline CDR1 and CDR2: SGHDT and YYEEEE. The CDR3, as DNA: TGTGCCAGCAGCCCCCTCCAGGGGGGCACTGAAGCTTTCTTT. This sequence encodes CASSPLQGGTEAFF. Full variable domain (remainder filled in from reference TRBV5-6 and TRBJ1-1): DAGVTQSPTHLIKTRGQQVTLRCSPKSGHDTVSWYQQALGQGPQFIFQYYEEEERQRGNFPDRFSGHQFPNYSSELNVNALLLGDSALYLCASSPLQGGTEAFFGQGTRLTVV.

The chain links TRBV27 to TRBJ1-6; D is uncertain. Trimming cost V 0 bases and J 5 bases, with 14 bases left between them. The CDR3 spans 17 residues. Germline CDR1 MNHEY, CDR2 SMNVEV (reference sequence). In DNA form, the CDR3 reads TGTGCCAGCAGTTTATCGATTTCGGGAACAAATAATTCACCCCTCCACTTT. This gives the protein CASSLSISGTNNSPLHF.

The chain uses TRBV11-2 and TRBJ2-1, with TRBD2 matching over 11 bases. The J segment lost 3 bases and the V segment lost 5 bases, leaving 6 bases of the junction unmatched. CDR1 is SGHAT, CDR2 FQNNGV, per germline. CDR3 length: 16 residues. CDR3 bases: TGTGCCAGCAGCCTCACTAGCGGGAGTAACTACAATGAGCAGTTCTTC. It encodes CASSLTSGSNYNEQFF.

The chain has TRBV14 and TRBJ2-7; TRBD2 aligns across 12 bases. This CDR3 has 16 amino acids. Germline V gene data show CDR1 as SGHDN and CDR2 as FVKESK. Trimming at V came to 2 bases and at J to 2 bases, leaving 4 bases not matched to a gene. The CDR3 here is CASSQFGLAGTYEQYF. CDR3 DNA sequence: TGTGCCAGCAGCCAATTCGGACTAGCGGGGACCTACGAGCAGTACTTC.

A note on this clone: Other DNA sequences within the sample encode an identical CDR3. The chain recombines TRBV7-9 with TRBJ1-2; 7 bases are shared with TRBD1. V lost 1 base to trimming and J lost 6 bases; unmatched junction nucleotides: 2. This CDR3 has 13 amino acids. Germline-derived CDR1 and CDR2 are SEHNR and FQNEAQ (reference sequence). This chain's CDR3 is CASSLGQGDGYTF. The CDR3 bases are TGTGCCAGCAGCTTAGGACAGGGTGATGGCTACACCTTC.

The V gene is TRBV19, the J gene TRBJ1-5; 7 nucleotides align to TRBD1. The J segment lost 4 bases and the V segment lost 10 bases, leaving 7 bases of the junction unmatched. The CDR3 has 13 residues. Germline V gene lookup returns CDR1 LNHDA and CDR2 SQIVND (reference sequence). In DNA form, the CDR3 reads TGTGCCACCTCGACAGGGCCAAATCAGCCCCAGCATTTT. This encodes CATSTGPNQPQHF.

The chain combines TRBV7-9 with TRBJ2-7; 11 nucleotides line up with TRBD2. From germline, CDR1 is SEHNR and CDR2 FQNEAQ (reference sequence). The ends lost 5 bases at V and 3 bases at J; junction bases unmatched: 3. The CDR3 spans 14 residues. The CDR3 is CASSTTSGSYEQYF. The CDR3 DNA reads as TGTGCCAGCAGCACAACTAGCGGGAGCTACGAGCAGTACTTC.

This chain connects TRBV6-5 to TRBJ2-7; weak D call: TRBD1 (5 bases). Germline lookup yields CDR1 MNHEY and CDR2 SVGAGI. Trimming stripped 8 bases from V and 0 bases from J, with 17 bases between. The CDR3 is made up of 15 amino acids. CDR3: CASREQTERSYEQYF. The CDR3 DNA follows: TGTGCCAGCCGAGAGCAGACAGAGCGCTCCTACGAGCAGTACTTC.

The chain has TRBV5-1 and TRBJ2-5; TRBD2 might be the D (6 bases). Trimming stripped 1 base from V and 2 bases from J, with 12 bases between. CDR1 SGHRS and CDR2 YFSETQ come from the germline V gene. CDR3 size: 15 residues. CDR3 coding DNA: TGCGCCAGCAGCTTGAACGGGGGAGAACAAGAGACCCAGTACTTC. This codes for CASSLNGGEQETQYF.

This sequence joins TRBV9 and TRBJ2-2; 7 bases are a match to TRBD2. CDR3 length: 15 amino acids. The germline V gene encodes CDR1 SGDLS and CDR2 YYNGEE. Trimming took 0 bases from V and 1 from J; bases not matched to a gene: 0. CDR3 sequence: CASSVVAGNTGELFF. DNA for the CDR3: TGTGCCAGCAGCGTAGTAGCGGGGAACACCGGGGAGCTGTTTTTT.

The chain employs TRBV9 and TRBJ1-1; 12 positions match TRBD1. Germline CDR1 SGDLS, CDR2 YYNGEE. The V segment lost 4 bases and the J segment 4 bases; nucleotides outside the gene matches: 5. CDR3 length equals 15 residues. The CDR3 protein is CASSPQGQGATEAFF. Written as DNA, the CDR3 is TGTGCCAGCAGCCCCCAGGGACAGGGGGCCACTGAAGCTTTCTTT.